Sequencing of this TCR beta chain was carried out in a study of blood T cell repertoires in COVID-19. Study summary: In each case, the material was cDNA or gDNA derived from T cells, B-cell-depleted T cells, or PBMCs.

Assay used: immunoSEQ multiplex PCR; TCRdb lists only in-frame clones, some missing. The sample carries about 220,000 clones, around 83% recorded once. The receptor comes from a woman aged 50 to 60 with acute or convalescent COVID-19. Sequencing was performed on peripheral blood.

The CDR3, as DNA: TGTGCCAGTAGTCCGGCAGGGAGGTACCCCTACGAGCAGTACTTC. Protein sequence: CASSPAGRYPYEQYF. The rearrangement joins TRBV19 to TRBJ2-7, with a tentative D call TRBD2 (6 bases). Germline CDR1 LNHDA, CDR2 SQIVND (reference sequence). The CDR3 has 15 residues. The V end was cut by 5 bases, the J end by 2 bases, with 16 bases between.